One and the same sample provided the 18 T cell receptor beta chains below, sequenced in a study of T cell changes during pregnancy in multiple sclerosis. The protocol was immunoSEQ multiplex PCR, while the TCRdb copy is restricted to in-frame clones and leaves out a portion. The sample records over 65,000 clones, under 95% being singletons. Sequencing used peripheral blood, obtained in the second trimester of pregnancy. Receptor source: a female donor with multiple sclerosis, enrolled in a pregnancy study.

This chain connects TRBV5-6 to TRBJ1-3, with TRBD1 matching 7 bases. From germline, CDR1 is SGHDT and CDR2 YYEEEE. The CDR3 is 15 residues long. J was trimmed by 3 bases and V by 0 bases; bases with no gene match: 3. The CDR3 spells CASSLGTGIGNTIYF. Written as DNA, the CDR3 is TGTGCCAGCAGCTTGGGGACAGGCATTGGAAACACCATATATTTT. The entire variable domain, with the rest obtained from reference TRBV5-6 and TRBJ1-3, is as follows: DAGVTQSPTHLIKTRGQQVTLRCSPKSGHDTVSWYQQALGQGPQFIFQYYEEEERQRGNFPDRFSGHQFPNYSSELNVNALLLGDSALYLCASSLGTGIGNTIYFGEGSWLTVV.

The rearrangement links TRBV7-8 to TRBJ1-4; 7 bases agree with TRBD1. This CDR3 has 16 residues. Germline V gene data show CDR1 as SGHVS and CDR2 as FQNEAQ. Unmatched junction bases numbered 12, after V lost 5 bases and J lost 6 bases. CDR3 nucleotides: TGTGCCAGCAGCCCCCTCCCGGGAGGGGGCGATGAAAAACTGTTTTTT. The encoded protein is CASSPLPGGGDEKLFF. Full variable domain (rest looked up from reference TRBV7-8 and TRBJ1-4): GAGVSQSPRYKVAKRGQDVALRCDPISGHVSLFWYQQALGQGPEFLTYFQNEAQLDKSGLPSDRFFAERPEGSVSTLKIQRTQQEDSAVYLCASSPLPGGGDEKLFFGSGTQLSVL.

The V and J genes are TRBV28 and TRBJ1-2, with TRBD1 as a possible D gene (6 bases). Per germline, CDR1 MDHEN and CDR2 SYDVKM. The germline V and J ends were trimmed by 7 bases and 4 bases, with 13 bases remaining between them. The CDR3 has 13 residues. In DNA, the CDR3 is TGTGCCAGCACCGTACAGGGAAGCTATGGCTACACCTTC. Encoded protein: CASTVQGSYGYTF.

The rearrangement joins TRBV4-3 to TRBJ1-1, with D possibly matching TRBD1 (5 bases). The V gene's germline CDR1 is LGHNA and CDR2 YSLEER. There are 14 residues in the CDR3. The V and J ends lost 0 bases and 11 bases respectively, with 16 bases between them. For the CDR3, the DNA is TGCGCCAGCAGCCAAGATCTAAGCGGGGGTCTCGCTTTCTTT. This encodes CASSQDLSGGLAFF.

The chain is built from TRBV7-8 and TRBJ1-2, with a possible D match to TRBD1 (6 bases). Germline CDR1 is SGHVS and CDR2 is FQNEAQ. The V end lost 5 bases, the J end lost 3 bases, and 10 bases lay between the germline ends. The CDR3 contains 13 residues. The CDR3 is CASSASGDYGYTF. DNA for the CDR3: TGTGCCAGCAGCGCTTCAGGGGACTATGGCTACACCTTC.

The chain is built from TRBV6-4 and TRBJ2-1; 7 bases are shared with TRBD2. The CDR3 is 15 residues long. The germline V gene has CDR1 MRHNA and CDR2 SNTAGT. V lost 0 bases, J lost 5 bases, and 4 bases stayed unmatched. The chain's CDR3 is CASSDSAGGNNEQFF. The DNA for the CDR3 is TGTGCCAGCAGTGACTCCGCCGGGGGGAACAATGAGCAGTTCTTC.

The chain is built from TRBV18 and TRBJ2-3; D is possibly TRBD1 (6 bases). There are 17 residues in the CDR3. Germline CDR1 reads KGHSH; CDR2 reads LQKENI. Trimming cost V 1 base and J 2 bases, with 16 bases left between them. CDR3 nucleotide sequence: TGTGCCAGCTCACCACTTGGCCCCGGACAGCTCACAGATACGCAGTATTTT. This sequence encodes CASSPLGPGQLTDTQYF.

The rearrangement links TRBV7-3 to TRBJ2-3, with a possible D match to TRBD2 (8 bases). Germline loops: CDR1 SGHTA, CDR2 FQGTGA. V dropped 5 bases and J dropped 9 bases, with 18 bases sitting between them. CDR3 size: 14 residues. Written as DNA, the CDR3 is TGTGCCAGCAGCCCGACAGGGTCGGGGGGGACGCAGTATTTT. It is translated as CASSPTGSGGTQYF.

For the CDR3, the DNA is TGTGCCAGCAGTCAGGGGGTCCAGGTCTCCGGGGAGCTGTTTTTT. Translated, it gives CASSQGVQVSGELFF. This sequence joins TRBV11-2 and TRBJ2-2; 7 bases map to TRBD1. The V segment lost 6 bases and the J segment 6 bases; nucleotides outside the gene matches: 10. The CDR3 is made up of 15 amino acids. The germline V gene has CDR1 SGHAT and CDR2 FQNNGV.

The chain recombines TRBV7-3 with TRBJ2-5, with 8 bases identical to TRBD2. V lost 5 bases, J lost 2 bases, and 13 bases stayed unmatched. In germline, CDR1 is SGHTA, CDR2 FQGTGA. The CDR3 spans 17 residues. CDR3 sequence reads: CASSLGLVAGLQETQYF. The CDR3 nucleotides are TGTGCCAGCAGCCTAGGGTTGGTAGCGGGGCTTCAAGAGACCCAGTACTTC. The complete variable domain, with remaining parts taken from reference TRBV7-3 and TRBJ2-5, reads GAGVSQTPSNKVTEKGKYVELRCDPISGHTALYWYRQSLGQGPEFLIYFQGTGAADDSGLPNDRFFAVRPEGSVSTLKIQRTERGDSAVYLCASSLGLVAGLQETQYFGPGTRLLVL.

V usage is TRBV27 and J usage is TRBJ2-1, with 8 bases matching TRBD1. The V gene end was trimmed by 5 bases and the J gene end by 3 bases; junction bases not matched to a gene: 6. Looked up from germline, CDR1 is MNHEY and CDR2 is SMNVEV (reference sequence). The length of the CDR3 is 15 residues. The CDR3 DNA follows: TGTGCCAGCAGTCAAGACAGGGGTAACTACAATGAGCAGTTCTTC. It translates to CASSQDRGNYNEQFF.

The rearrangement joins TRBV5-5 to TRBJ1-6, with TRBD1 matching 8 bases. This CDR3 contains 16 residues. V lost 0 bases to trimming and J lost 5 bases; unmatched junction nucleotides: 4. Germline-derived CDR1 and CDR2 are SGHKS and YYEKEE (reference sequence). In nucleotides, the CDR3 is TGTGCCAGCAGCTTGGTTGGGACAGGAGATAATTCACCCCTCCACTTT. It is translated as CASSLVGTGDNSPLHF.

The chain couples TRBV19 to TRBJ1-1; 8 positions agree with TRBD1. Germline V gene data show CDR1 as LNHDA and CDR2 as SQIVND (reference sequence). The CDR3 runs to 15 residues. V was clipped by 3 bases and J by 4 bases; unmatched bases: 7. The CDR3: CASSIRDRGGTEAFF. CDR3 in DNA: TGTGCCAGTAGTATCCGCGACAGGGGTGGCACTGAAGCTTTCTTT.

This clone has a single count. The rearrangement joins TRBV2 to TRBJ1-1, with TRBD1 identical over 7 bases. CDR3 length: 14 residues. The trim removed 10 bases at V and 2 bases at J, leaving 10 bases unmatched. Germline V lookup: CDR1 SNHLY, CDR2 FYNNEI. As DNA, the CDR3 is TGTGCCACCCGCAGGGACAGCAAAAACACTGAAGCTTTCTTT. Amino acids: CATRRDSKNTEAFF.

The chain is built from TRBV19 and TRBJ2-3; 8 nucleotides align to TRBD2. J lost 4 bases, V lost 5 bases, and 5 bases had no gene match. Per germline, CDR1 LNHDA and CDR2 SQIVND (reference sequence). The length of the CDR3 is 14 residues. Here the CDR3 DNA reads TGTGCCAGTAGTCCGGGAGGGGCTTCAGATACGCAGTATTTT. Its translation is CASSPGGASDTQYF.

The rearrangement links TRBV11-3 to TRBJ1-6; no definite D call. CDR1 is SGHNT and CDR2 is YENEEA in the germline V gene. This CDR3 comprises 16 residues. V lost 8 bases and J 7 bases, leaving 21 bases between the germline ends. The chain's CDR3 is CASPPLPGFGNSPLHF. The CDR3 region has the DNA TGTGCCAGCCCGCCCCTTCCGGGGTTCGGGAATTCACCCCTCCACTTT.

This clone was observed a single time. J is TRBJ2-7 and V is TRBV5-5, with TRBD2 matching over 7 bases. CDR1 and CDR2 (germline): SGHKS, YYEKEE (reference sequence). CDR3 size: 14 residues. V trimming: 4 bases; J trimming: 0 bases; junction bases outside the gene matches: 4. As DNA, the CDR3 is TGTGCCAGCAGCCTAGCGGTCAGCTCCTACGAGCAGTACTTC. Translating gives CASSLAVSSYEQYF.

The chain links TRBV6-1 to TRBJ2-7; D might be TRBD2 (7 bases). In germline, CDR1 is MNHNS, CDR2 SASEGT. The length of the CDR3 is 15 residues. Trimming cost V 3 bases and J 4 bases, with 16 bases left between them. The CDR3 sequence: CASSDEGGGWYEQYF. CDR3 nucleotide sequence: TGTGCCAGCAGTGACGAGGGGGGGGGATGGTACGAGCAGTACTTC.